Sequencing of this TCR beta chain was carried out in a study of CD8+ T cells in alopecia areata. For the study at large: Patients took tofacitinib for 6 to 18 months, followed by 6 drug-free months. Study results and limitations: The study found higher clonality in lesional than normal scalp, especially in alopecia totalis/universalis.

Obtained from alopecia areata patients were lesional scalp punch biopsies along with peripheral blood. It was cDNA, reverse transcribed from extracted RNA, that served as the sequencing template. TCRdb's copy holds only in-frame clones and misses some; the assay was immunoSEQ multiplex PCR. This sample yields some 130,000 clones, of which about 49% are seen a single time; around 19% belongs to the top ten. Of note for this clone: Its target is not known.

Sequenced material: CD8+ T cells sorted from blood, taken at week 0. This TCR was recovered from a human donor with alopecia areata.

CDR3 coding DNA: TGTGCCAGTAGACAGGCGTATGGGCGCAATGAGCAGTTCTTC. Its protein product is CASRQAYGRNEQFF. The chain has TRBV7-9 and TRBJ2-1, with D perhaps TRBD1 (6 bases). Trimming removed 9 bases at V and 6 bases at J, with 18 bases between. CDR3 length: 14 residues. Germline CDR1 is SEHNR and CDR2 is FQNEAQ (reference sequence).